The 17 T cell receptor beta chains reported below all come from one sample, sequenced in a study of regulatory T cells in long-lasting Graves disease. Construction of the TCR beta libraries employed iRepertoire HTBI primers in conjunction with Arm-PCR of CDR3 regions. In TCRdb, the multiplex PCR reads were re-called with MiXCR into one record per CDR3 protein. The sample records some 420,000 distinct CDR3 sequences, approximately 22% being singletons. The time point was: persistent/refractory GD, antithyroid drugs over 5 years with positive TRAb. Making the TCR library involved RNA that had been extracted from PBMCs. The input for sequencing was peripheral blood mononuclear cells (PBMCs), taken when the disease was refractory, from a patient treated with antithyroid drugs. These receptors were collected from a female donor with Graves disease.

This clonotype appeared once. The chain is built from TRBV30 and TRBJ2-7, with D unresolved. This CDR3 contains 10 residues. Germline lookup yields CDR1 GTSNPN and CDR2 SVGIG (reference sequence). Trimming stripped 2 bases from V and 6 bases from J, with 5 bases between. The chain's CDR3 is CAWSRAEQYF. The CDR3 coding sequence is TGTGCCTGGAGTAGGGCCGAGCAGTACTTC. Filled out from reference TRBV30 and TRBJ2-7, the complete variable domain reads SQTIHQWPATLVQPVGSPLSLECTVEGTSNPNLYWYRQAAGRGLQLLFYSVGIGQISSEVPQNLSASRPQDRQFILSSKKLLLSDSGFYLCAWSRAEQYFGPGTRLTVT.

Comments on this clonotype: At one end the junction does not follow the germline gene, possibly because of a read error. The V call is TRBV20-1, the J call TRBJ2-5, with D perhaps assigned TRBD1 or TRBD2 (5 bases each). CDR3 length equals 14 residues. Germline CDR1 DFQATT, CDR2 SNEGSKA (reference sequence). This CDR3 reads CSARGTEYQETQYF. The CDR3, as DNA: TGCAGTGCGAGAGGGACCGAGTACCAAGAGACCCAGTACTTC.

This clonotype has a handful of counts. The chain carries TRBV19 and TRBJ2-7, with D possibly being TRBD2 (6 bases). This CDR3 has 14 residues. In germline, CDR1 is LNHDA, CDR2 SQIVND (reference sequence). Trimming stripped 5 bases from V and 3 bases from J, with 14 bases between. CDR3 DNA sequence: TGTGCCAGTAGTTTCCAGGCGGGGTTCTACGAGCAGTACTTC. This translates into CASSFQAGFYEQYF.

This clonotype was seen ten or more times. The gene calls are TRBV27 and TRBJ2-5, with a weak D call TRBD1 (6 bases). Germline loops: CDR1 MNHEY, CDR2 SMNVEV (reference sequence). V was pared by 2 bases and J by 6 bases, with 13 bases between. This CDR3 spans 14 amino acids. This chain's CDR3 is CASSLGVRGKTQYF. The CDR3 DNA follows: TGTGCCAGCAGTTTAGGCGTGAGGGGGAAGACCCAGTACTTC.

The chain couples TRBV24-1 to TRBJ2-3, with 7 bases aligning to TRBD1. V dropped 7 bases and J dropped 0; count of bases not matched to a gene: 3. The CDR3 contains 14 residues. The germline gives CDR1 KGHDR, CDR2 SFDVKD. The CDR3 region is CATRDRSSTDTQYF. CDR3 in DNA: TGTGCCACCAGGGACAGGTCTAGCACAGATACGCAGTATTTT.

This clonotype was recorded a few times. V is TRBV3-1 and J is TRBJ1-2; 7 nucleotides line up with TRBD1. V was pared by 0 bases and J by 8 bases, with 6 bases of the junction left unmatched. The CDR3 has 14 residues. CDR1 is LGHDT and CDR2 is YNNKEL in the germline V gene (reference sequence). This CDR3 is CASSQEGTAGGYTF. CDR3 DNA: TGTGCCAGCAGCCAAGAGGGGACAGCTGGAGGCTACACCTTC.

This clonotype was seen many times. V and J are TRBV27 and TRBJ1-2, with D tentatively TRBD1 (5 bases). From germline, CDR1 is MNHEY and CDR2 SMNVEV (reference sequence). Trimming stripped 4 bases from V and 7 bases from J, with 13 bases between. This CDR3 spans 13 amino acids. Written as DNA, the CDR3 is TGTGCCAGCAGTTCACAGGTCGGCGGTGGCTACACCTTC. Protein: CASSSQVGGGYTF.

This clonotype showed up just a few times. The V and J genes are TRBV6-1 and TRBJ1-2, with 9 positions matching TRBD1. V shed 8 bases, J shed 4 bases, and the junction held 8 bases outside the gene matches. The CDR3 extends over 14 amino acids. Per germline, CDR1 MNHNS and CDR2 SASEGT. The CDR3 coding sequence is TGTGCCAGCTTGGGACAGGGAACTATCTATGGCTACACCTTC. It specifies CASLGQGTIYGYTF.

The CDR3 DNA sequence: TGTGCCACCAGCAGAGAGGGGACAACGAACACTGAAGCTTTCTTT. Its protein product is CATSREGTTNTEAFF. The chain has TRBV15 and TRBJ1-1; perhaps TRBD1 as D (6 bases). The germline V and J ends were trimmed by 0 bases and 1 base, with 9 bases remaining between them. The CDR3 is 15 amino acids. Germline-derived CDR1 and CDR2 are LNHNV and YYDKDF (reference sequence).

This clonotype was observed many times. This rearrangement joins TRBV28 to TRBJ1-1; perhaps TRBD1 as D (6 bases). Germline V gives CDR1 MDHEN, CDR2 SYDVKM. CDR3 length: 13 amino acids. V was cut by 4 bases and J by 7 bases, with 13 bases left in between. This CDR3 is CASSSGGGLEAFF. CDR3 in DNA: TGTGCCAGCAGTTCGGGGGGGGGGCTTGAAGCTTTCTTT.

This clonotype was detected a few times. This chain connects TRBV5-1 to TRBJ2-7, with 11 bases lining up with TRBD2. Germline lookup yields CDR1 SGHRS and CDR2 YFSETQ. This CDR3 has 16 residues. The J segment lost 7 bases and the V segment lost 2 bases, leaving 11 bases of the junction unmatched. CDR3 residues: CASSFTGTSGWYEQYF. The CDR3 DNA sequence: TGCGCCAGCAGCTTTACCGGGACTAGCGGTTGGTATGAGCAGTACTTC.

In this sample, this clonotype turned up a few times. The V gene is TRBV11-2, the J gene TRBJ2-7; D call uncertain. Trimming removed 5 bases at V and 2 bases at J, with 16 bases between. CDR3 length: 15 amino acids. The germline CDR1 and CDR2 sequences are SGHAT and FQNNGV. Written as DNA, the CDR3 is TGTGCCAGCAGCCTAAGTCACAGCGAAACCTACGAGCAGTACTTC. This gives the protein CASSLSHSETYEQYF. The entire variable domain, with the rest obtained from reference TRBV11-2 and TRBJ2-7, is as follows: EAGVAQSPRYKIIEKRQSVAFWCNPISGHATLYWYQQILGQGPKLLIQFQNNGVVDDSQLPKDRFSAERLKGVDSTLKIQPAKLEDSAVYLCASSLSHSETYEQYFGPGTRLTVT.

The rearrangement links TRBV7-2 to TRBJ1-2, with D perhaps TRBD1 (5 bases). The CDR3 covers 13 residues. In germline, CDR1 is SGHTA, CDR2 FQGNSA. The V end lost 4 bases, the J end lost 10 bases, and 16 bases lay between the germline ends. DNA for the CDR3: TGTGCCAGCAGCTCCGTAAGGACACAGGACTACACCTTC. Translation: CASSSVRTQDYTF.

The chain carries TRBV30 and TRBJ1-2; possible D gene TRBD1, 5 bases. The CDR3 length is 11 residues. V was clipped by 7 bases and J by 8 bases, with 14 bases between them. Germline CDR1 GTSNPN, CDR2 SVGIG (reference sequence). The DNA of the CDR3 is TGTGCCTCTGTTAGGGGTAACGGCTACACCTTC. Translating gives CASVRGNGYTF.

Turning to this clonotype: With only one base between it and a far larger clone, this is likely a read error. The J gene is TRBJ2-7, the V gene TRBV6-2 or TRBV6-3; either TRBD1 or TRBD2 may fit D (5 bases each). Trimming took 6 bases from V and 1 from J, leaving 16 bases between them. Germline CDR1 and CDR2: MNHEY and SVGEGT. This CDR3 is 15 amino acids long. CDR3 nucleotide sequence: TGTGCCAGCAGAATGGGACCGCTTAGATCCTACGAGCAGTACTTC. As protein: CASRMGPLRSYEQYF.

This clonotype was observed a few times. V usage is TRBV9 and J usage is TRBJ2-7, with D possibly being TRBD2 (6 bases). Germline loops: CDR1 SGDLS, CDR2 YYNGEE. V dropped 0 bases and J dropped 2 bases, with 12 bases sitting between them. The CDR3 runs to 15 residues. CDR3 in DNA: TGTGCCAGCAGCGTAGGGGACGGAGGGACCTACGAGCAGTACTTC. Translated: CASSVGDGGTYEQYF. Full variable domain (rest looked up from reference TRBV9 and TRBJ2-7): DSGVTQTPKHLITATGQRVTLRCSPRSGDLSVYWYQQSLDQGLQFLIQYYNGEERAKGNILERFSAQQFPDLHSELNLSSLELGDSALYFCASSVGDGGTYEQYFGPGTRLTVT.

The V and J genes are TRBV20-1 and TRBJ2-2; D perhaps matches TRBD2 (6 bases). This CDR3 has 20 amino acids. Germline CDR1 is DFQATT and CDR2 is SNEGSKA (reference sequence). The ends were cut back, 2 bases at V and 6 bases at J, with 31 bases in the middle. CDR3 in DNA: TGCAGTGCTAGACCAAGAGCCCCGGGACTCGACGCTTCCGGACCCGGGGAGCTGTTTTTT. Its protein product is CSARPRAPGLDASGPGELFF.